These 29 T cell receptor beta chains originate from one sample sequenced in a study of technical replicates of blood from a few donors. Assay: immunoSEQ multiplex PCR; the TCRdb copy retains only in-frame clones and omits some. This table has tens of thousands of clones, over 85% appearing once. Sequencing was performed on PBMCs. The receptor set was obtained from a human donor in good health. Some clones in this sample may be carry-over from other donors' samples.

The chain recombines TRBV2 with TRBJ2-2; TRBD1 might be the D (5 bases). The CDR3 is 13 residues long. V dropped 4 bases and J dropped 5 bases, with 8 bases sitting between them. Germline values: CDR1 SNHLY, CDR2 FYNNEI. The CDR3 is CASSAGYTGELFF. The CDR3 DNA follows: TGTGCCAGCAGTGCAGGGTATACCGGGGAGCTGTTTTTT.

V gene TRBV7-2 combines with J gene TRBJ2-2; TRBD1 agrees at 9 bases. CDR1 SGHTA and CDR2 FQGNSA come from the germline V gene. The CDR3 length is 15 residues. Trimming at V came to 4 bases and at J to 5 bases, leaving 5 bases not matched to a gene. Here the CDR3 DNA reads TGTGCCAGCAGCTCAATACAGGGGGCAACCGGGGAGCTGTTTTTT. It is translated as CASSSIQGATGELFF.

V gene TRBV19 combines with J gene TRBJ2-5; 7 positions match TRBD1. The CDR3 runs 14 residues. CDR1 LNHDA and CDR2 SQIVND come from the germline V gene (reference sequence). The V segment lost 5 bases and the J segment 2 bases; nucleotides outside the gene matches: 5. In DNA, the CDR3 is TGTGCCAGTAGTGCGGACAGGATTCAAGAGACCCAGTACTTC. Residues: CASSADRIQETQYF. The variable domain in full, with the rest retrieved from reference TRBV19 and TRBJ2-5, is DGGITQSPKYLFRKEGQNVTLSCEQNLNHDAMYWYRQDPGQGLRLIYYSQIVNDFQKGDIAEGYSVSREKKESFPLTVTSAQKNPTAFYLCASSADRIQETQYFGPGTRLLVL.

The CDR3 DNA follows: TGTGCCAGCTCACCAGTTGCGCAGGGACAAGAGACCCAGTACTTC. Its protein product is CASSPVAQGQETQYF. The chain joins TRBV18 to TRBJ2-5; D may be TRBD1 (5 bases). The V end was cut by 2 bases, the J end by 2 bases, with 12 bases between. CDR1 and CDR2 from the germline V gene are KGHSH and LQKENI. The CDR3 runs 15 residues.

The chain links TRBV7-9 to TRBJ1-1, with TRBD1 matching 9 bases. CDR3 length equals 15 residues. Germline V gene sequence: CDR1 SEHNR, CDR2 FQNEAQ (reference sequence). V lost 5 bases and J lost 4; bases outside the gene matches: 8. DNA of the CDR3: TGTGCCAGCAGCCCAGAACAGGGGGCGAGCACTGAAGCTTTCTTT. Protein: CASSPEQGASTEAFF.

On this clone itself: Germline and junction disagree at one end, which may indicate a read error. The chain has TRBV19 and TRBJ1-3, with D unclear. The germline V gene has CDR1 LNHDA and CDR2 SQIVND (reference sequence). CDR3 length: 15 amino acids. The CDR3 protein is CAGSMLRDSGNTIYF. Written as DNA, the CDR3 is TGTGCCGGTAGTATGCTCCGGGACTCTGGAAACACCATATATTTT.

This chain links TRBV30 with TRBJ2-5, with TRBD2 matching 10 bases. The germline CDR1 and CDR2 sequences are GTSNPN and SVGIG (reference sequence). The CDR3 loop spans 16 amino acids. V lost 2 bases and J lost 1; bases outside the gene matches: 7. The CDR3 loop reads CAWSFGTSAPQETQYF. CDR3 nucleotide sequence: TGTGCCTGGAGTTTCGGGACTAGCGCACCCCAAGAGACCCAGTACTTC.

The chain links TRBV5-6 to TRBJ2-2; D unclear. The CDR3 runs 15 residues. Germline V CDR1 and CDR2: SGHDT, YYEEEE. V lost 1 base and J 0 bases, leaving 7 bases between the germline ends. The DNA for the CDR3 is TGTGCCAGCAGCTTGTGGGCAGCGAACACCGGGGAGCTGTTTTTT. Translated: CASSLWAANTGELFF.

The chain recombines TRBV11-3 with TRBJ2-5, with 8 nucleotides matching TRBD2. The germline CDR1 and CDR2 sequences are SGHNT and YENEEA. The CDR3 is made up of 15 amino acids. V shed 3 bases and J 5 bases; nucleotides not matched to a gene: 8. The CDR3 region is CASSLDGRAGETQYF. The DNA for the CDR3 is TGTGCCAGCAGCTTGGACGGGAGGGCCGGGGAGACCCAGTACTTC.

The chain combines TRBV7-9 with TRBJ1-2, with TRBD1 matching over 8 bases. CDR3 length: 12 residues. Germline-derived CDR1 and CDR2 are SEHNR and FQNEAQ (reference sequence). The V and J ends lost 4 bases and 11 bases, in that order; junction bases with no gene match: 6. The CDR3 DNA is TGTGCCAGCAGCTACCCAGGGGGCGAATACACCTTC. This translates into CASSYPGGEYTF.

The rearrangement uses TRBV7-2 and TRBJ1-5; D possibly corresponds to TRBD1 (5 bases). The CDR3 is 11 residues long. Germline V gene sequence: CDR1 SGHTA, CDR2 FQGNSA. Trimming took 5 bases from V and 9 from J, leaving 8 bases between them. In nucleotides, the CDR3 is TGTGCCAGCAGCCAGGGCGGGCCCCAGCATTTT. It codes for CASSQGGPQHF.

V and J are TRBV2 and TRBJ2-2; 12 bases align to TRBD2. The CDR3 contains 16 residues. Germline V CDR1 and CDR2: SNHLY, FYNNEI. V dropped 8 bases and J dropped 7; count of bases not matched to a gene: 11. The CDR3 sequence: CASGSSGRAGGGELFF. The CDR3 nucleotides read TGTGCCAGCGGGTCTAGCGGGAGGGCCGGTGGCGGGGAGCTGTTTTTT.

CDR3 loop: CASSTGRDRDNSPLHF. The CDR3 DNA reads TGTGCCAGCAGCACCGGAAGGGACAGGGATAATTCACCCCTCCACTTT. The chain recombines TRBV5-4 with TRBJ1-6, with TRBD1 matching over 9 bases. V dropped 4 bases and J dropped 5; count of bases not matched to a gene: 7. This CDR3 region has 16 residues. Germline V gives CDR1 SGHNT, CDR2 YYREEE (reference sequence).

The chain is built from TRBV30 and TRBJ1-3; 8 bases line up with TRBD1. The junction had 18 bases not matched to a gene; V was cut back by 2 bases and J by 0 bases. This CDR3 is 20 amino acids long. Germline V gives CDR1 GTSNPN, CDR2 SVGIG (reference sequence). The CDR3 DNA sequence: TGTGCCTGGAGTTCAACCTCCGGACAGGGTTTGAGGTTCTCTGGAAACACCATATATTTT. Translated, it gives CAWSSTSGQGLRFSGNTIYF.

This chain connects TRBV4-2 to TRBJ2-7; 8 positions agree with TRBD2. J gave up 0 bases and V 0 bases, and 7 bases lay outside the gene matches. The CDR3 extends over 17 amino acids. Per germline, CDR1 LGHNA and CDR2 YNFKEQ. The CDR3 nucleotides are TGTGCCAGCAGCCAAGATCAAACTAGCGGATTCTCCTACGAGCAGTACTTC. Encoded protein: CASSQDQTSGFSYEQYF.

The chain is built from TRBV10-3 and TRBJ1-4, with 7 bases matching TRBD1. The junction had 7 bases not matched to a gene; V was cut back by 3 bases and J by 0 bases. The CDR3 runs 17 residues. The germline gives CDR1 ENHRY, CDR2 SYGVKD. The CDR3 is CAISDRDRTATNEKLFF. Here the CDR3 DNA reads TGTGCCATCAGTGATAGGGACAGAACAGCAACTAATGAAAAACTGTTTTTT.

The gene calls are TRBV30 and TRBJ2-2; TRBD1 might be the D (5 bases). This CDR3 is built from 14 residues. Germline V CDR1 and CDR2: GTSNPN, SVGIG (reference sequence). With 1 base removed from V and 4 bases from J, the gap between germline ends came to 10 bases. CDR3 DNA: TGTGCCTGGAGTGCACAGGTTCTCACCGGGGAGCTGTTTTTT. As protein: CAWSAQVLTGELFF.

This sequence joins TRBV4-3 and TRBJ2-5; weak D call: TRBD1 (6 bases). The germline V and J ends were trimmed by 4 bases and 7 bases, with 16 bases remaining between them. The CDR3 is 14 amino acids. The germline gives CDR1 LGHNA, CDR2 YSLEER. This chain's CDR3 is CASSRARLGGTQYF. In nucleotides, the CDR3 is TGCGCCAGCAGCCGGGCCCGTTTAGGGGGGACCCAGTACTTC.

This chain links TRBV15 with TRBJ2-7; no reliable D call. This CDR3 has 14 amino acids. CDR1 is LNHNV and CDR2 is YYDKDF in the germline V gene (reference sequence). V lost 0 bases and J lost 3, with 9 bases in between. The CDR3 DNA is TGTGCCACCAGCAGAGATATAAGCGACTACGAGCAGTACTTC. This codes for CATSRDISDYEQYF.

The chain recombines TRBV7-3 with TRBJ2-6; D gene ambiguous. CDR3 size: 15 residues. The V gene lost 1 base and the J gene lost 0 bases, with 4 bases spanning the gap. Germline V lookup: CDR1 SGHTA, CDR2 FQGTGA. The DNA of the CDR3 is TGTGCCAGCAGCTTAAGGCACTCTGGGGCCAACGTCCTGACTTTC. It translates to CASSLRHSGANVLTF.

The chain couples TRBV28 to TRBJ1-2; D gene unclear. The CDR3 has 12 amino acids. Per the germline V gene, CDR1 is MDHEN and CDR2 is SYDVKM. The V and J ends lost 2 bases and 4 bases respectively, with 5 bases between them. This CDR3 is CASSLPSYGYTF. In DNA, the CDR3 is TGTGCCAGCAGTTTACCCAGCTATGGCTACACCTTC.

The chain has TRBV6-6 and TRBJ2-1; 9 bases map to TRBD1. Germline V CDR1 and CDR2: MNHNY, SVGAGI (reference sequence). The length of the CDR3 is 16 residues. The junction had 7 bases not matched to a gene; V was cut back by 0 bases and J by 7 bases. Here the CDR3 DNA reads TGTGCCAGCAGTTACTCTGTAACAGGGGGCTTTAATGAGCAGTTCTTC. Protein product: CASSYSVTGGFNEQFF.

The chain couples TRBV7-6 to TRBJ2-1, with 8 bases aligning to TRBD2. The CDR3 is 14 amino acids. Germline V gene sequence: CDR1 SGHVS, CDR2 FNYEAQ. The trim removed 5 bases at V and 9 bases at J, leaving 9 bases unmatched. CDR3 protein: CASSQGLVSSEQFF. CDR3 DNA sequence: TGTGCCAGCAGCCAGGGACTAGTTTCGTCTGAGCAGTTCTTC.

V and J are TRBV5-1 and TRBJ2-3; weak D call: TRBD2 (5 bases). Germline V lookup: CDR1 SGHRS, CDR2 YFSETQ. Trimming cost V 0 bases and J 4 bases, with 15 bases left between them. The CDR3 has 16 residues. In nucleotides, the CDR3 is TGCGCCAGCAGCTTGGGTCATGGGAGTGGGTCAGATACGCAGTATTTT. Translating gives CASSLGHGSGSDTQYF.

The chain has TRBV7-3 and TRBJ2-5; D perhaps matches TRBD2 (5 bases). V gave up 3 bases and J gave up 1 base, with 12 bases separating them. The length of the CDR3 is 15 residues. The germline CDR1 and CDR2 sequences are SGHTA and FQGTGA. This chain's CDR3 is CASSFFAGPQETQYF. Here the CDR3 DNA reads TGTGCCAGCAGCTTCTTCGCGGGCCCCCAAGAGACCCAGTACTTC. The full variable domain, with the rest looked up from reference TRBV7-3 and TRBJ2-5, is GAGVSQTPSNKVTEKGKYVELRCDPISGHTALYWYRQSLGQGPEFLIYFQGTGAADDSGLPNDRFFAVRPEGSVSTLKIQRTERGDSAVYLCASSFFAGPQETQYFGPGTRLLVL.

V is TRBV7-2 and J is TRBJ2-7, with a weak D call TRBD1 (5 bases). Trimming took 3 bases from V and 7 from J, leaving 13 bases between them. The CDR3 extends over 13 amino acids. From germline, CDR1 is SGHTA and CDR2 FQGNSA. DNA of the CDR3: TGTGCCAGCAGCTTCGCCGGGCCAGGGGAGCAGTACTTC. This gives the protein CASSFAGPGEQYF.

V and J are TRBV5-1 and TRBJ2-5; D gene ambiguous. The germline CDR1 and CDR2 sequences are SGHRS and YFSETQ. This CDR3 contains 14 residues. The V end lost 1 base, the J end lost 1 base, and 8 bases lay between the germline ends. Written as DNA, the CDR3 is TGCGCCAGCAGCTTGAGCAGGCCCCAAGAGACCCAGTACTTC. This codes for CASSLSRPQETQYF.

The V and J genes are TRBV7-2 and TRBJ2-5, with 7 bases matching TRBD2. Trimming took 6 bases from V and 2 from J; bases not matched to a gene: 9. Germline V lookup: CDR1 SGHTA, CDR2 FQGNSA. CDR3 size: 15 residues. CDR3 residues: CASSPRASGQETQYF. CDR3 coding DNA: TGTGCCAGCAGTCCCCGGGCTAGCGGTCAAGAGACCCAGTACTTC.

The chain combines TRBV20-1 with TRBJ1-2; D perhaps matches TRBD1 (5 bases). The CDR3 covers 11 residues. The germline V gene has CDR1 DFQATT and CDR2 SNEGSKA (reference sequence). Between the trimmed V and J ends, which lost 7 bases and 4 bases, there was a span of 10 bases. This CDR3 reads CSGVDSYGYTF. As DNA, the CDR3 is TGCAGTGGGGTCGACAGCTATGGCTACACCTTC.